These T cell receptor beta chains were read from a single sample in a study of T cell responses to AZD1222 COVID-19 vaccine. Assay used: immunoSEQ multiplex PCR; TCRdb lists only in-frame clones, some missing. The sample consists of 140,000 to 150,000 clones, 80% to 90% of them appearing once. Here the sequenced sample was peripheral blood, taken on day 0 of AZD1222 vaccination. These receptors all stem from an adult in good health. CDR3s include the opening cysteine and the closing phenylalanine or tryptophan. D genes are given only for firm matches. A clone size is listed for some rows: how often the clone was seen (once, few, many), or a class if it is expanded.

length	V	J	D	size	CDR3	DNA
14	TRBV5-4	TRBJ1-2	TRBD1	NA	CASRPGQVDYGYTF	TGTGCCAGCAGACCTGGACAGGTTGACTATGGCTACACCTTC
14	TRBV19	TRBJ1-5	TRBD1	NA	CASSIQGAYQPQHF	TGTGCCAGTAGTATACAGGGGGCATACCAGCCCCAGCATTTT
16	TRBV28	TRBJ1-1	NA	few	CASNEAPGAGYTEAFF	TGTGCCAGCAACGAAGCCCCAGGGGCGGGGTACACTGAAGCTTTCTTT
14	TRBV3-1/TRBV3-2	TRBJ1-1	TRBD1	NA	CASSLRQGANEAFF	TGTGCCAGCAGCTTAAGACAGGGAGCTAATGAAGCTTTCTTT
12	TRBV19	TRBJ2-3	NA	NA	CASSIVPDTQYF	TGTGCCAGTAGTATCGTTCCAGATACGCAGTATTTT
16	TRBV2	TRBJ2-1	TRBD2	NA	CASTPRASGFLDEQFF	TGTGCCAGCACCCCGAGAGCTAGCGGGTTCCTTGATGAGCAGTTCTTC
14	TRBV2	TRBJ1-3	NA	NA	CASRQGFSGNTIYF	TGTGCCAGCAGGCAGGGGTTCTCTGGAAACACCATATATTTT
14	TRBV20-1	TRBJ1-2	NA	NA	CSASQGIGAYGYTF	TGCAGTGCTAGTCAGGGTATAGGGGCCTATGGCTACACCTTC
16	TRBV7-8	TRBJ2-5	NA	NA	CASSVGGANTRETQYF	TGTGCCAGCAGCGTGGGGGGTGCTAACACTAGGGAGACCCAGTACTTC
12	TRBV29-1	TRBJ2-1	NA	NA	CSVGGSNNEQFF	TGCAGCGTTGGGGGCAGTAACAATGAGCAGTTCTTC
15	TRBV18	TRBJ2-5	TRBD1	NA	CASSSQSGQQETQYF	TGTGCCAGCTCATCCCAGTCGGGACAGCAAGAGACCCAGTACTTC
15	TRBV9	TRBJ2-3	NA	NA	CASSVVLDGTDTQYF	TGTGCCAGCAGCGTAGTCTTAGATGGCACAGATACGCAGTATTTT
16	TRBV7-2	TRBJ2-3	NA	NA	CASPQENRASTDTQYF	TGTGCCAGCCCCCAGGAAAACCGGGCTAGCACAGATACGCAGTATTTT
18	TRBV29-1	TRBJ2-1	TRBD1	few	CSVEDYPGQGMFYNEQFF	TGCAGCGTTGAAGACTACCCGGGACAGGGAATGTTTTACAATGAGCAGTTCTTC
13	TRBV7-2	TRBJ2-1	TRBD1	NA	CASSEGQGYEQFF	TGTGCCAGCAGCGAAGGACAGGGCTATGAGCAGTTCTTC
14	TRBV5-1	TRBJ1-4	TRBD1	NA	CASSSGQGTEKLFF	TGCGCCAGCAGCTCGGGACAGGGGACTGAAAAACTGTTTTTT
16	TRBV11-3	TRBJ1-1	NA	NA	CASSPRATQPNTEAFF	TGTGCCAGCAGCCCACGCGCTACACAGCCGAACACTGAAGCTTTCTTT
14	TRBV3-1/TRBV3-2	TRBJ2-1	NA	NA	CASSTGTLYNEQFF	TGTGCCAGCAGCACCGGGACACTTTACAATGAGCAGTTCTTC
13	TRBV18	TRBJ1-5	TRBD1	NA	CASRTGEIQPQHF	TGTGCCAGCCGGACAGGGGAAATTCAGCCCCAGCATTTT
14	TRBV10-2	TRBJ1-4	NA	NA	CASSGGGRGEKLFF	TGCGCCAGCAGTGGGGGAGGGCGGGGTGAAAAACTGTTTTTT
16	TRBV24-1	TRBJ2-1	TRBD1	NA	CATSDYPRTGNNEQFF	TGTGCCACCAGTGATTACCCCCGGACAGGCAACAATGAGCAGTTCTTC
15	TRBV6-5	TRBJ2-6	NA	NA	CASSTLGAGANVLTF	TGTGCCAGCAGTACTTTGGGGGCTGGGGCCAACGTCCTGACTTTC
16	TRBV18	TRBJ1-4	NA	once	CASSPRQGRTNEKLFF	TGTGCCAGCTCACCGAGGCAGGGGAGAACTAATGAAAAACTGTTTTTT
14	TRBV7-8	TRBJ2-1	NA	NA	CASSLVSGDGEQFF	TGTGCCAGCAGCTTAGTATCTGGGGACGGTGAGCAGTTCTTC
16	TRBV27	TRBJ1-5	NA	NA	CASSLTMGVANRPQHF	TGTGCCAGCAGTCTCACTATGGGGGTCGCCAATCGGCCCCAGCATTTT
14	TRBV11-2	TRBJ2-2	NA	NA	CASSLDPGTGELFF	TGTGCCAGCAGCTTAGATCCCGGCACCGGGGAGCTGTTTTTT
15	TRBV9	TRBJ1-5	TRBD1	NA	CASSVGTGMNQPQHF	TGTGCCAGCAGCGTCGGGACAGGCATGAATCAGCCCCAGCATTTT
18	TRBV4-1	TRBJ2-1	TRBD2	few	CASSLSPRQERDYNEQFF	TGCGCCAGCAGCCTCTCACCCCGGCAGGAGCGGGATTACAATGAGCAGTTCTTC
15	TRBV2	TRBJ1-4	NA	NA	CASSEDRGLNEKLFF	TGTGCCAGCAGTGAAGACCGGGGCCTTAATGAAAAACTGTTTTTT
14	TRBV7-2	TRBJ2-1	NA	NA	CASSLARTNNEQFF	TGTGCCAGCAGCTTAGCGAGGACTAACAATGAGCAGTTCTTC
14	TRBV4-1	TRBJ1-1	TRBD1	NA	CASYRQGTDTEAFF	TGCGCCAGCTACCGACAGGGGACGGACACTGAAGCTTTCTTT
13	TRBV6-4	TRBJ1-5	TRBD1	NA	CASGQDGNQPQHF	TGTGCCAGCGGACAGGACGGAAATCAGCCCCAGCATTTT
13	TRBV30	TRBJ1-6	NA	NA	CASQGLVNSPLHF	TGTGCCTCCCAGGGGTTAGTCAATTCACCCCTCCACTTT
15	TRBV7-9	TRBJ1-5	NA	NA	CASSSGVGANQPQHF	TGTGCCAGCAGCTCGGGAGTGGGGGCTAATCAGCCCCAGCATTTT
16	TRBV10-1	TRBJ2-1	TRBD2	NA	CASSESTSGSINEQFF	TGCGCCAGCAGTGAGTCGACTAGCGGGAGTATTAATGAGCAGTTCTTC
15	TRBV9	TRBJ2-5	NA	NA	CASSVAGGPVETQYF	TGTGCCAGCAGCGTGGCAGGGGGGCCGGTAGAGACCCAGTACTTC
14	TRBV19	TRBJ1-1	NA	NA	CASRKAFMNTEAFF	TGTGCCAGTAGGAAAGCCTTCATGAACACTGAAGCTTTCTTT
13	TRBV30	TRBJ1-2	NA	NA	CAWSAVRGGGYTF	TGTGCCTGGAGTGCGGTCAGGGGTGGCGGCTACACCTTC
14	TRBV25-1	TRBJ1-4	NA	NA	CASSEWQDNEKLFF	TGTGCCAGCAGTGAATGGCAGGATAATGAAAAACTGTTTTTT
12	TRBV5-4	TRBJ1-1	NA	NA	CASSSVVSEAFF	TGTGCCAGCAGCAGTGTCGTGTCTGAAGCTTTCTTT
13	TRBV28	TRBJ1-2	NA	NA	CASSFQGRYGYTF	TGTGCCAGCAGTTTCCAGGGGCGATATGGCTACACCTTC
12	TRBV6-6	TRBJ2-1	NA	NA	CASSYFGNEQFF	NA
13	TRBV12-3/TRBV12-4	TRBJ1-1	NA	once	CASAGTANTEAFF	TGTGCCAGCGCAGGGACGGCTAACACTGAAGCTTTCTTT
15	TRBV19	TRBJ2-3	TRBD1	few	CASSIGGTGTDTQYF	TGTGCCAGTAGTATAGGCGGGACAGGGACAGATACGCAGTATTTT
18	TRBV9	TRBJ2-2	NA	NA	CASSAPRGNPTPTGELFF	TGTGCCAGCAGCGCCCCCCGGGGGAACCCAACACCGACCGGGGAGCTGTTTTTT
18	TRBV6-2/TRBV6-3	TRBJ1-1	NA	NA	CASSPDSQYQWANTEAFF	TGTGCCAGCAGTCCGGACAGCCAGTATCAATGGGCGAACACTGAAGCTTTCTTT